These T cell receptor beta chains were read from a single sample in a study of T cell responses to AZD1222 COVID-19 vaccine. Produced via immunoSEQ multiplex PCR; TCRdb's table is partial and in-frame only. Of under 150,000 clones listed, around 88% are singletons. Here the sequenced sample was peripheral blood, taken on day 0 of AZD1222 vaccination. The receptor set was obtained from an adult in good health. Both conserved end residues are part of each CDR3. Each record gives: D gene, clone size, J gene, V gene, CDR3 protein, CDR3 DNA. The D gene is left open where the match is weak. Clone size is shown for a subset of rows, as once, few, many or a class of expanded clone.

d_call: .; clone_size: .; j_call: TRBJ1-1; v_call: TRBV7-3; cdr3_aa: CASSLKGSTEAFF; cdr3_nt: TGTGCCAGCAGCTTAAAGGGGTCCACTGAAGCTTTCTTT
d_call: TRBD1; clone_size: .; j_call: TRBJ1-5; v_call: TRBV18; cdr3_aa: CASSMDRDNQPQHF; cdr3_nt: TGTGCCAGCTCGATGGACAGGGACAATCAGCCCCAGCATTTT
d_call: .; clone_size: few; j_call: TRBJ1-2; v_call: TRBV20-1; cdr3_aa: CSATGMYGYTF; cdr3_nt: TGCAGTGCTACAGGGATGTATGGCTACACCTTC
d_call: .; clone_size: .; j_call: TRBJ1-2; v_call: TRBV28; cdr3_aa: CASSDQGGYTF; cdr3_nt: TGTGCCAGCAGTGACCAGGGAGGCTACACCTTC
d_call: TRBD1; clone_size: .; j_call: TRBJ1-5; v_call: TRBV7-9; cdr3_aa: CASRVDRNQPQHF; cdr3_nt: TGTGCCAGCAGGGTGGACAGGAATCAGCCCCAGCATTTT
d_call: .; clone_size: .; j_call: TRBJ1-1; v_call: TRBV7-9; cdr3_aa: CASSPSQVSNTEAFF; cdr3_nt: TGTGCCAGCAGCCCGTCACAGGTTTCGAACACTGAAGCTTTCTTT
d_call: TRBD1; clone_size: .; j_call: TRBJ2-7; v_call: TRBV18; cdr3_aa: CASSPPYFDRGLGPLSYEQYF; cdr3_nt: TGTGCCAGCTCACCACCGTATTTTGACAGGGGGTTAGGGCCTCTATCCTACGAGCAGTACTTC
d_call: .; clone_size: .; j_call: TRBJ1-2; v_call: TRBV6-1; cdr3_aa: CASSDLKASGDGDGYTF; cdr3_nt: TGTGCCAGCAGTGATCTAAAAGCGTCGGGTGATGGCGATGGCTACACCTTC
d_call: .; clone_size: once; j_call: TRBJ1-2; v_call: TRBV4-2; cdr3_aa: CASSQGRGGQEGYTF; cdr3_nt: TGTGCCAGCAGCCAAGGACGGGGAGGCCAGGAGGGCTACACCTTC
d_call: .; clone_size: .; j_call: TRBJ1-2; v_call: TRBV6-5; cdr3_aa: CASSYSESSSYGYTF; cdr3_nt: TGTGCCAGCAGTTACTCGGAGTCCAGTAGCTATGGCTACACCTTC
d_call: .; clone_size: .; j_call: TRBJ1-1; v_call: TRBV19; cdr3_aa: CASSIGGMNTEAFF; cdr3_nt: TGTGCCAGTAGTATCGGGGGGATGAACACTGAAGCTTTCTTT
d_call: .; clone_size: .; j_call: TRBJ2-5; v_call: TRBV13; cdr3_aa: CASSLVPAGSQETQYF; cdr3_nt: TGTGCCAGCAGCTTAGTTCCAGCGGGTTCCCAAGAGACCCAGTACTTC
d_call: TRBD2; clone_size: .; j_call: TRBJ2-1; v_call: TRBV3-1/TRBV3-2; cdr3_aa: CASSQGRSGGRNEQFF; cdr3_nt: TGTGCCAGCAGCCAAGGCCGCTCGGGGGGGCGGAATGAGCAGTTCTTC
d_call: TRBD1; clone_size: .; j_call: TRBJ2-2; v_call: TRBV27; cdr3_aa: CASSLSGTGTNTGELFF; cdr3_nt: TGTGCCAGCAGTTTATCAGGGACAGGGACGAACACCGGGGAGCTGTTTTTT
d_call: TRBD1; clone_size: .; j_call: TRBJ2-7; v_call: TRBV15; cdr3_aa: CATSSRTGSLNYEQYF; cdr3_nt: TGTGCCACCAGCAGCCGGACAGGGTCCCTAAACTACGAGCAGTACTTC
d_call: .; clone_size: .; j_call: TRBJ2-7; v_call: TRBV7-8; cdr3_aa: CASSPMAVPNYEQYF; cdr3_nt: TGTGCCAGCAGCCCTATGGCGGTCCCGAATTACGAGCAGTACTTC
d_call: .; clone_size: .; j_call: TRBJ1-1; v_call: TRBV11-3; cdr3_aa: CASSLEGHSEAFF; cdr3_nt: TGTGCCAGCAGCTTAGAAGGACACTCTGAAGCTTTCTTT
d_call: TRBD1; clone_size: .; j_call: TRBJ1-6; v_call: TRBV6-2/TRBV6-3; cdr3_aa: CASSSTGTGVNSPLHF; cdr3_nt: TGTGCCAGCAGTTCAACCGGGACAGGGGTTAATTCACCCCTCCACTTT
d_call: .; clone_size: once; j_call: TRBJ1-3; v_call: TRBV19; cdr3_aa: CAKRNNRYNYSGNTIYF; cdr3_nt: TGTGCCAAGAGAAATAATCGGTACAACTACTCTGGAAACACCATATATTTT
d_call: TRBD1; clone_size: .; j_call: TRBJ1-1; v_call: TRBV27; cdr3_aa: CASSPWTGDTEAFF; cdr3_nt: TGTGCCAGCAGTCCCTGGACAGGGGACACTGAAGCTTTCTTT
d_call: .; clone_size: many; j_call: TRBJ2-5; v_call: TRBV2; cdr3_aa: CASSKDQPPMYF; cdr3_nt: TGTGCCAGCAGCAAAGATCAGCCCCCCATGTACTTC
d_call: .; clone_size: .; j_call: TRBJ1-4; v_call: TRBV3-1/TRBV3-2; cdr3_aa: CASSQGGGEKLFF; cdr3_nt: TGTGCCAGCAGCCAAGGAGGCGGGGAAAAACTGTTTTTT
d_call: .; clone_size: few; j_call: TRBJ2-7; v_call: TRBV5-1; cdr3_aa: CASSLDNEQYF; cdr3_nt: TGCGCCAGCAGCTTGGATAACGAGCAGTACTTC
d_call: .; clone_size: .; j_call: TRBJ2-3; v_call: TRBV5-4; cdr3_aa: CASEAAGSDTQYF; cdr3_nt: TGTGCCAGCGAAGCGGCAGGGTCAGATACGCAGTATTTT
d_call: TRBD1; clone_size: once; j_call: TRBJ2-2; v_call: TRBV19; cdr3_aa: CASRQGGQDTGELFF; cdr3_nt: TGTGCCAGTCGCCAAGGGGGACAGGACACCGGGGAGCTGTTTTTT
d_call: .; clone_size: .; j_call: TRBJ1-3; v_call: TRBV2; cdr3_aa: CASIEQGTGNTIYF; cdr3_nt: TGTGCCAGCATAGAACAGGGAACTGGAAACACCATATATTTT
d_call: TRBD1; clone_size: .; j_call: TRBJ1-2; v_call: TRBV9; cdr3_aa: CASTPTGERDGYTF; cdr3_nt: TGTGCCAGCACTCCGACAGGGGAGAGGGATGGCTACACCTTC
d_call: .; clone_size: .; j_call: TRBJ1-3; v_call: TRBV2; cdr3_aa: CASGGGANTIYF; cdr3_nt: TGTGCCAGCGGCGGTGGGGCAAACACCATATATTTT
d_call: .; clone_size: .; j_call: TRBJ2-5; v_call: TRBV28; cdr3_aa: CASSLGPTPQETQYF; cdr3_nt: TGTGCCAGCAGTTTAGGCCCCACGCCTCAAGAGACCCAGTACTTC
d_call: .; clone_size: .; j_call: TRBJ1-6; v_call: TRBV3-1/TRBV3-2; cdr3_aa: CASSRLNSPLHF; cdr3_nt: TGTGCCAGCAGCCGACTAAATTCACCCCTCCACTTT
d_call: .; clone_size: .; j_call: TRBJ1-6; v_call: TRBV3-1/TRBV3-2; cdr3_aa: CASSQGGLNNSPLHF; cdr3_nt: TGTGCCAGCAGCCAGGGTGGCCTGAATAATTCACCCCTCCACTTT
d_call: TRBD2; clone_size: .; j_call: TRBJ2-5; v_call: TRBV11-2; cdr3_aa: CASSLGPAGGQETQYF; cdr3_nt: TGTGCCAGCAGCTTGGGCCCGGCGGGGGGACAAGAGACCCAGTACTTC
d_call: .; clone_size: once; j_call: TRBJ2-5; v_call: TRBV28; cdr3_aa: CASSSSPTETQYF; cdr3_nt: TGTGCCAGCAGTTCGTCGCCGACAGAGACCCAGTACTTC
d_call: TRBD1; clone_size: .; j_call: TRBJ1-2; v_call: TRBV19; cdr3_aa: CASSIDADRAVSYGYTF; cdr3_nt: TGTGCCAGTAGTATAGACGCCGACAGGGCGGTTAGCTATGGCTACACCTTC
d_call: .; clone_size: .; j_call: TRBJ2-2; v_call: TRBV2; cdr3_aa: CASSYGITGELFF; cdr3_nt: TGTGCCAGCAGTTACGGGATCACCGGGGAGCTGTTTTTT
d_call: TRBD2; clone_size: .; j_call: TRBJ2-7; v_call: TRBV4-1; cdr3_aa: CASSQTTSGLEYEQYF; cdr3_nt: TGCGCCAGCAGCCAGACGACTAGCGGGTTGGAGTACGAGCAGTACTTC
d_call: .; clone_size: .; j_call: TRBJ2-1; v_call: TRBV30; cdr3_aa: CAWSGLAYNEQFF; cdr3_nt: TGTGCCTGGAGTGGGTTAGCATACAATGAGCAGTTCTTC
d_call: .; clone_size: .; j_call: TRBJ2-1; v_call: TRBV4-1; cdr3_aa: CASSQERLEVNEQFF; cdr3_nt: TGCGCCAGCAGCCAAGAACGACTAGAAGTCAATGAGCAGTTCTTC
d_call: .; clone_size: .; j_call: TRBJ2-2; v_call: TRBV4-1; cdr3_aa: CASSQEPGVGNTGELFF; cdr3_nt: TGCGCCAGCAGCCAAGAACCAGGGGTAGGGAACACCGGGGAGCTGTTTTTT
d_call: TRBD2; clone_size: .; j_call: TRBJ2-6; v_call: TRBV5-1; cdr3_aa: CASSLVTGGTGANVLTF; cdr3_nt: TGCGCCAGCAGCTTGGTTACGGGGGGAACTGGGGCCAACGTCCTGACTTTC
d_call: .; clone_size: few; j_call: TRBJ1-5; v_call: TRBV24-1; cdr3_aa: CATSDSRVGGNQPQHF; cdr3_nt: TGTGCCACCAGTGATTCAAGGGTTGGTGGCAATCAGCCCCAGCATTTT
d_call: TRBD2; clone_size: .; j_call: TRBJ2-4; v_call: TRBV2; cdr3_aa: CASSEGGWTSGVKNIQYF; cdr3_nt: TGTGCCAGCAGTGAAGGGGGGTGGACTAGCGGGGTTAAAAACATTCAGTACTTC
d_call: .; clone_size: .; j_call: TRBJ1-2; v_call: TRBV19; cdr3_aa: CASSIGADSAGGYTF; cdr3_nt: TGTGCCAGTAGTATAGGGGCGGACAGCGCCGGGGGCTACACCTTC
d_call: .; clone_size: .; j_call: TRBJ2-1; v_call: TRBV28; cdr3_aa: CASRVPGNNEQFF; cdr3_nt: TGTGCCAGCAGGGTCCCAGGGAACAATGAGCAGTTCTTC
d_call: .; clone_size: .; j_call: TRBJ2-6; v_call: TRBV7-3; cdr3_aa: CASSPLGSPSGANVLTF; cdr3_nt: TGTGCCAGCAGCCCCCTAGGATCCCCTTCTGGGGCCAACGTCCTGACTTTC
d_call: .; clone_size: .; j_call: TRBJ2-2; v_call: TRBV7-3; cdr3_aa: CASSLIGVRRGVLGTGELFF; cdr3_nt: TGTGCCAGCAGCTTAATTGGGGTCCGGCGGGGAGTGCTGGGAACCGGGGAGCTGTTTTTT
d_call: .; clone_size: few; j_call: TRBJ1-2; v_call: TRBV28; cdr3_aa: CASKGTANYGYTF; cdr3_nt: TGTGCCAGCAAGGGCACAGCTAACTATGGCTACACCTTC
d_call: TRBD1; clone_size: .; j_call: TRBJ1-1; v_call: TRBV7-8; cdr3_aa: CASSLVFGTGSVWAFF; cdr3_nt: TGTGCCAGCAGCTTAGTGTTCGGGACAGGAAGCGTGTGGGCTTTCTTT
d_call: .; clone_size: .; j_call: TRBJ2-7; v_call: TRBV7-2; cdr3_aa: CASSLGPILSYEQYF; cdr3_nt: TGTGCCAGCAGCTTAGGACCGATTCTCTCCTACGAGCAGTACTTC
d_call: .; clone_size: once; j_call: TRBJ2-7; v_call: TRBV5-4; cdr3_aa: CASSLGVASNVQYF; cdr3_nt: TGTGCCAGCAGCTTGGGGGTAGCGAGTAACGTGCAGTACTTC
d_call: .; clone_size: .; j_call: TRBJ2-1; v_call: TRBV11-2; cdr3_aa: CASSLRDQSYNEQFF; cdr3_nt: TGTGCCAGCAGCCTTCGGGACCAGAGCTACAATGAGCAGTTCTTC
d_call: .; clone_size: .; j_call: TRBJ1-2; v_call: TRBV20-1; cdr3_aa: CSARVLHGYTF; cdr3_nt: TGCAGTGCTAGGGTCCTACATGGCTACACCTTC